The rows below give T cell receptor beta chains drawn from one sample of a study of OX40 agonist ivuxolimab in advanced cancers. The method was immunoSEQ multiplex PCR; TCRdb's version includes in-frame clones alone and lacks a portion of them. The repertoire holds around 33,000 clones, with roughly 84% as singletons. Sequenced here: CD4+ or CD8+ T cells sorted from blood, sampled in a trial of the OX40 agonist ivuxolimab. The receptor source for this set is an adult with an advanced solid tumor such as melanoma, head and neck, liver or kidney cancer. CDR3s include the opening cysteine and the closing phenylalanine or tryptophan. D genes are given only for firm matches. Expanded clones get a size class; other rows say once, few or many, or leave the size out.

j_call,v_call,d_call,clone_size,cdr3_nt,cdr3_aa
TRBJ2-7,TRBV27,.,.,TGTGCCAGCAGTTTAGGATCAGGCGAGCAGTACTTC,CASSLGSGEQYF
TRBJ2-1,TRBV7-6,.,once,TGTGCCAGCACTACTCCCGGGCGGGTCCCCTACAATGAGCAGTTCTTC,CASTTPGRVPYNEQFF
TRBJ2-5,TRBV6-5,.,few,TGTGCCAGCAGCCTAGCCGAGCGCGGGGAGACCCAGTACTTC,CASSLAERGETQYF
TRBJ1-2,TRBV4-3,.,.,TGCGCCAGCAGCCAAGACGCGATCACTAACTATGGCTACACCTTC,CASSQDAITNYGYTF
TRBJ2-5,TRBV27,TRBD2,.,TGTGCCAGCCGACGGGAGGGCCTCTTAGAGACCCAGTACTTC,CASRREGLLETQYF
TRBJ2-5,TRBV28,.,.,TGTGCCAGCAGTCCAGTGCAGGGGAGGGATCGGGAGACCCAGTACTTC,CASSPVQGRDRETQYF
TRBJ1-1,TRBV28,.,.,TGTGCCAGCAGCGATCCCACTGAAGCTTTCTTT,CASSDPTEAFF
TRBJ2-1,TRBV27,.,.,TGTGCCAGCAGTTTATATCTAGGAGACAATGAGCAGTTCTTC,CASSLYLGDNEQFF
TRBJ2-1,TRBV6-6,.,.,TGTGCCAGCAAGGGTTGGAATGAGCAGTTCTTC,CASKGWNEQFF
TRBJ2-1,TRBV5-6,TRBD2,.,TGTGCCAGCAGCCAAAAAACCGGGACTAGATTCGTTGAGCAGTTCTTC,CASSQKTGTRFVEQFF
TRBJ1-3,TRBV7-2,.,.,TGTGCCAGCAGCCACGATTTACCCGGACAGTTTGGAAACACCATATATTTT,CASSHDLPGQFGNTIYF
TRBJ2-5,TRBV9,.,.,TGTGCCAGCAGCGTAGGAGTGTTGGTGGGGGGGCCCAAGAAAGAGACCCAGTACTTC,CASSVGVLVGGPKKETQYF
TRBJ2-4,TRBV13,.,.,TGTGCCAGCAGCCAAAGCAGGGATCTAGCCAAAAACATTCAGTACTTC,CASSQSRDLAKNIQYF
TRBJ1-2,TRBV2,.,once,TGTGCCAGCAGTGAAGCGGATCCGGCAGGGAGTTCCAACTATGGCTACACCTTC,CASSEADPAGSSNYGYTF
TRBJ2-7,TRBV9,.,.,TGTGCCAGCAGCGTAGCGCCGGTCTCCTACGAGCAGTACTTC,CASSVAPVSYEQYF
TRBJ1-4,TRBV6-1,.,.,TGTGCCAGCAGTGAAGCGCCCTCAGCGGTTGAAAAACTGTTTTTT,CASSEAPSAVEKLFF
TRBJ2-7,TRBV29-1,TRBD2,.,TGCAGCGTTGAGGGACTAGCGGACTACGAGCAGTACTTC,CSVEGLADYEQYF
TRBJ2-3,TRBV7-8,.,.,TGTGCCAGCAGCTTAGTCGGAGAGATCCCCCGCACAGATACGCAGTATTTT,CASSLVGEIPRTDTQYF
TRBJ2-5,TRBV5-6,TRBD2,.,TGTGCCAGCAGCGAACTAGCGGGGGGACTTATAGAGACCCAGTACTTC,CASSELAGGLIETQYF
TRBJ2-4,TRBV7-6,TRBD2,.,TGTGCCAGCAGCTTATGGGCGGGAGGTGCGGATATTCAGTACTTC,CASSLWAGGADIQYF
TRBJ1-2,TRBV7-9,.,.,TGTGCCAGCAGCTTAGAAGGGTCGGCAGCGTCTAACTATGGCTACACCTTC,CASSLEGSAASNYGYTF
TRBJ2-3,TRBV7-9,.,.,TGTGCCAGCAGCGACGGAAACACAGATACGCAGTATTTT,CASSDGNTDTQYF
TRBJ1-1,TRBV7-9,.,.,TGTGCCAGCACCCTACTGGTGGGGGTGACAGACACTGAAGCTTTCTTT,CASTLLVGVTDTEAFF
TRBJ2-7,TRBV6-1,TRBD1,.,TGTGCCAGCAGTCAAACCGGGACAGGGACCCACGAGCAGTACTTC,CASSQTGTGTHEQYF
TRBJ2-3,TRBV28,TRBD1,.,TGTGCCAGCATAACGACAGGGGGTATAGATACGCAGTATTTT,CASITTGGIDTQYF
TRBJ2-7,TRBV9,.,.,TGTGCCAGCAGCGCACAGGGGGGGTTTTGGTACGAGCAGTACTTC,CASSAQGGFWYEQYF
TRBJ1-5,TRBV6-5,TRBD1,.,TGTGCCAGCAGCGAGCGACAGGGCTATCAGCCCCAGCATTTT,CASSERQGYQPQHF
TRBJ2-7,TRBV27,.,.,TGTGCCAGCAGTCCGATGGCAGGGGAGCGTTTCGGCGAGCAGTACTTC,CASSPMAGERFGEQYF
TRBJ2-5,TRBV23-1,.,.,TGCGCCAGCAGTCAGCAGGGACGGCAAGAGACCCAGTACTTC,CASSQQGRQETQYF
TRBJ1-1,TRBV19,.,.,TGTGCCAGTAGTATCGGGACGGGCACTGAAGCTTTCTTT,CASSIGTGTEAFF
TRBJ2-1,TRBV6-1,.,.,TGTGCCAGGGGCGACAGTTACAATGAGCAGTTCTTC,CARGDSYNEQFF
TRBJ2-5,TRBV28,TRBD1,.,TGTGCCAGCAGCTCCACAGGGGGCGGGGAGACCCAGTACTTC,CASSSTGGGETQYF
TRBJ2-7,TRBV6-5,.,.,TGTGCCAGCAGCTCCGGGCCACTATACGAGCAGTACTTC,CASSSGPLYEQYF
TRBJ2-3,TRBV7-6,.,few,TGTGCCAGCAGCTTAGATTTACGGGGTACTGATACGCAGTATTTT,CASSLDLRGTDTQYF
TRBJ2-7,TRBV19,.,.,TGTGCCAGTAGTAAAGGGGGTAGCTCCTACGAGCAGTACTTC,CASSKGGSSYEQYF
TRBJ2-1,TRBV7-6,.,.,TGTGCCAGCAGCTTAAGGAATGAGCAGTTCTTC,CASSLRNEQFF
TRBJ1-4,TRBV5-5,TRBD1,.,TGTGCCAGCAGCACTTCCGACAGGGATCAGTTTTTT,CASSTSDRDQFF
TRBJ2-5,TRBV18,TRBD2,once,TGTGCCAGCTCACCCAGAGGCCTGCTAGCGGGAGGGCCAAAAGAGACCCAGTACTTC,CASSPRGLLAGGPKETQYF
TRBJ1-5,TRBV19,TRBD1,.,TGTGCCTCCTCGGGTGGGACAGGGTTAGATGGGCAGCCCCAGCATTTT,CASSGGTGLDGQPQHF
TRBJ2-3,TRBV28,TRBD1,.,TGTGCCAGCAGTTCATTCGGGGACAGGAACGAAGATACGCAGTATTTT,CASSSFGDRNEDTQYF
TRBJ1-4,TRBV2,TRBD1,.,TGTGCCAGCAGTTCCGGGACAGGGATTATTAATGAAAAACTGTTTTTT,CASSSGTGIINEKLFF
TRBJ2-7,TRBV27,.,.,TGTGCCAGCAGTGCGGCAGGGGGGTACGAGCAGTACTTC,CASSAAGGYEQYF
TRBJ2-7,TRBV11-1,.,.,TGTGCCAGCAGCCCCGCCCCGACAGTTGGAGGTGACGAGCAGTACTTC,CASSPAPTVGGDEQYF
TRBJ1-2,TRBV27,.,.,TGTGCCAGCAGTCCCGGGAGTGGGTTCTATGGCTACACCTTC,CASSPGSGFYGYTF